These 7 T cell receptor beta chains originate from one sample sequenced in a study of CD8 T cells in Susac syndrome. The RNA input was roughly 0.45 to 1 ug, and it was reverse transcribed with random hexamers. MiXCR, applied by TCRdb to the immunoSEQ multiplex PCR reads, yields one record per CDR3 protein. The sample carries over 140,000 distinct CDR3 sequences, 95% recorded once. Material for sequencing was CD4+ T cells from PBMCs. The source is a human donor with Susac syndrome.

The gene calls are TRBV7-8 and TRBJ2-5; 9 positions agree with TRBD1. The ends lost 5 bases at V and 4 bases at J; junction bases unmatched: 8. The CDR3 spans 15 residues. CDR1 is SGHVS, CDR2 FQNEAQ, per germline. CDR3 residues: CASSPYKDRGETQYF. As DNA, the CDR3 is TGTGCCAGCAGCCCCTATAAGGACAGGGGAGAGACCCAGTACTTC.

This chain joins TRBV10-3 and TRBJ2-6; D is uncertain. In germline, CDR1 is ENHRY, CDR2 SYGVKD. V lost 4 bases, J lost 1 base, and 5 bases lay in between. The CDR3 sequence is 14 residues long. CDR3 region: CAISGASGANVLTF. The CDR3 nucleotides are TGTGCCATCAGTGGGGCGTCTGGGGCCAACGTCCTGACTTTC.

This clonotype has only one observation. V usage is TRBV20-1 and J usage is TRBJ2-5; D may be TRBD1 (6 bases). CDR1 and CDR2 from the germline V gene are DFQATT and SNEGSKA (reference sequence). The length of the CDR3 is 13 residues. V lost 1 base, J lost 0 bases, and 6 bases lay in between. The CDR3 region has the DNA TGCAGTGCTAGAGGACAGGACCAAGAGACCCAGTACTTC. Translated, it gives CSARGQDQETQYF.

The chain links TRBV20-1 to TRBJ2-1; TRBD2 agrees at 8 bases. This CDR3 is built from 14 residues. Germline V gene lookup returns CDR1 DFQATT and CDR2 SNEGSKA (reference sequence). J gave up 2 bases and V 3 bases, and 3 bases lay outside the gene matches. The CDR3 is CSARDGRAYNEQFF. CDR3 sequence (DNA): TGCAGTGCTAGGGACGGGAGGGCCTACAATGAGCAGTTCTTC.

This sequence joins TRBV30 and TRBJ2-3; D is unclear. Germline V lookup: CDR1 GTSNPN, CDR2 SVGIG (reference sequence). Trimming stripped 0 bases from V and 2 bases from J, with 12 bases between. The CDR3 runs 15 residues. Here the CDR3 DNA reads TGTGCCTGGAGTGTACAACCACGACTCACAGATACGCAGTATTTT. Amino acids: CAWSVQPRLTDTQYF.

The J gene is TRBJ1-4, the V gene TRBV10-3, with D uncertain. There are 15 residues in the CDR3. Trimming cost V 0 bases and J 3 bases, with 8 bases left between them. CDR1 and CDR2 (germline): ENHRY, SYGVKD. The CDR3 DNA follows: TGTGCCATCAGTGAGTCGGGTATACCTAATGAAAAACTGTTTTTT. This codes for CAISESGIPNEKLFF.

The chain couples TRBV28 to TRBJ2-5, with D maybe TRBD2 (5 bases). Germline assignment: CDR1 MDHEN and CDR2 SYDVKM. The ends were cut back, 6 bases at V and 7 bases at J, with 18 bases in the middle. The CDR3 covers 14 residues. CDR3 residues: CASSPLARDGTQYF. In nucleotides, the CDR3 is TGTGCCAGCAGCCCCTTGGCGAGGGATGGGACCCAGTACTTC.